This TCR beta chain came from a study of T-cell memory formation after mild COVID-19. Germline CDR1 and CDR2: MNHEY and SVGEGT. The CDR3 extends over 16 amino acids. Trimming took off 10 bases at V and 0 bases at J, with 18 bases between the two ends. Using its own MiXCR run on the 5' RACE reads, TCRdb lists one record per CDR3 protein. The sample carries about 130,000 distinct CDR3 sequences, over 15% recorded once. The chain is built from TRBV6-2 or TRBV6-3 and TRBJ2-2, with D perhaps being TRBD1 or TRBD2 (5 bases each). The specimen was PBMCs or a T cell subset sorted from them (not recorded which). The receptor's source is a young man who had mild COVID-19 (a few samples of this study predate the infection). Cell type and time point are not known. CDR3 residues: CATCEAGAPNTGELFF. The CDR3 nucleotides read TGTGCCACCTGCGAGGCCGGGGCCCCGAACACCGGGGAGCTGTTTTTT.